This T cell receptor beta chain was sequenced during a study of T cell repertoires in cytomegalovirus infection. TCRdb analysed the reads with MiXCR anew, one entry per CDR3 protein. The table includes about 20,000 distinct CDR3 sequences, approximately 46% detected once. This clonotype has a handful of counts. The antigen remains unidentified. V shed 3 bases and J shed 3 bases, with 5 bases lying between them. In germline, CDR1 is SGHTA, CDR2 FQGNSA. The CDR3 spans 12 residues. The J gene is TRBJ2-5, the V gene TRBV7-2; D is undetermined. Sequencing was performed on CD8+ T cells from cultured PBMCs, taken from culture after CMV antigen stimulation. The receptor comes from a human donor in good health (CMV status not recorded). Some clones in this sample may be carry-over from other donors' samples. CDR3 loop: CASSFVEETQYF. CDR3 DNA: TGTGCCAGCAGCTTTGTGGAAGAGACCCAGTACTTC.